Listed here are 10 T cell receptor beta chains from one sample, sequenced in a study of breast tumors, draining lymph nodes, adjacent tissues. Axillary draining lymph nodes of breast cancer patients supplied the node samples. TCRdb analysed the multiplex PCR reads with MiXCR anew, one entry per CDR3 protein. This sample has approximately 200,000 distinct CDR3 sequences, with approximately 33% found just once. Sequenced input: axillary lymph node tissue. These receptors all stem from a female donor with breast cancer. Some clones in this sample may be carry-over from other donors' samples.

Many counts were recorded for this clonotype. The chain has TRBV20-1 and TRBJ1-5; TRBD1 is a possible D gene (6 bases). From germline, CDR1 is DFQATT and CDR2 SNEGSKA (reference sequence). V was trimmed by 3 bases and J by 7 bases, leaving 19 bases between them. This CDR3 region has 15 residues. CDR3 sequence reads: CSARLAGEVGQPQHF. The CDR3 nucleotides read TGCAGTGCTAGGCTGGCAGGGGAGGTCGGCCAGCCCCAGCATTTT.

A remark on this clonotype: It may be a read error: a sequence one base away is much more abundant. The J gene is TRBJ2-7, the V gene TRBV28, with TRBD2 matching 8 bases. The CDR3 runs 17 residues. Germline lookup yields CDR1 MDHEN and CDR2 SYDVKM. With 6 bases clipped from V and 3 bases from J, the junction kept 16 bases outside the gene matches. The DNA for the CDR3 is TGTGCCAGCAGCTCCCCGCTCGGGGGGGCGGTGTTCTACGAGCAGTACTTC. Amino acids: CASSSPLGGAVFYEQYF.

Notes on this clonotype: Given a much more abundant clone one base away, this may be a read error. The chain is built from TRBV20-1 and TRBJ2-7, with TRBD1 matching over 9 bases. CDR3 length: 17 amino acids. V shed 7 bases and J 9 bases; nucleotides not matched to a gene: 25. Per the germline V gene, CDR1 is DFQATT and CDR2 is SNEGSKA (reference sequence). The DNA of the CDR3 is TGCAGTGTCAACGTCCCGGGACAGGGAACGAGGGCGCAGGGGCAGTACTTC. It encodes CSVNVPGQGTRAQGQYF.

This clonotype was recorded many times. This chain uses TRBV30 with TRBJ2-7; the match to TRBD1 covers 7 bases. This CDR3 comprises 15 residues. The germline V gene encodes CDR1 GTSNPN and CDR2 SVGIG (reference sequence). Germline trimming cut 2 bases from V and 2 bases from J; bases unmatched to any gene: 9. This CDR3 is CAWSPRQGLPYEQYF. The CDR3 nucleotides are TGTGCCTGGAGTCCACGACAGGGCCTCCCCTACGAGCAGTACTTC.

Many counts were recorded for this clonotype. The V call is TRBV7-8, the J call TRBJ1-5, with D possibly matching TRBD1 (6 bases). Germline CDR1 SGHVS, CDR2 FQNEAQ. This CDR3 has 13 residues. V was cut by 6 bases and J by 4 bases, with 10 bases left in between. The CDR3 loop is CASRQGINQPQHF. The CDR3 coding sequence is TGTGCCAGCAGACAGGGAATTAATCAGCCCCAGCATTTT.

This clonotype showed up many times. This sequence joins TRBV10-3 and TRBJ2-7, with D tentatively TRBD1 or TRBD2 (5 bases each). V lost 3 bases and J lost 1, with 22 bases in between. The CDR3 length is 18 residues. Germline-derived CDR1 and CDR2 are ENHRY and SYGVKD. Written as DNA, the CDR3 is TGTGCCATCAGTGACCTAGCCAAGGGGTCCCGTGCTTCCTACGAGCAGTACTTC. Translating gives CAISDLAKGSRASYEQYF.

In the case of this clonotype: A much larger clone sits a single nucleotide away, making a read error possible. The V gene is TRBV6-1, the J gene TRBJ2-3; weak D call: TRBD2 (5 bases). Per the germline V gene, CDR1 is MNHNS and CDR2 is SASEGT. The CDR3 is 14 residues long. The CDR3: CATTVGASTDTQCF. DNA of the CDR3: TGTGCCACCACGGTCGGTGCTAGCACAGATACGCAGTGTTTT.

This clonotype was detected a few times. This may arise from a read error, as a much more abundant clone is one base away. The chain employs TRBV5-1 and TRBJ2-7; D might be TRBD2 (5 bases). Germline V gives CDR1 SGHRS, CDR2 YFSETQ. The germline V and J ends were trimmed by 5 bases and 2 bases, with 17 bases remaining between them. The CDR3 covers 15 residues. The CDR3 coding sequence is TGCGCCAGCAGTCCTGACGCAGGAGGACCCTACGAGCAGTACTTC. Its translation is CASSPDAGGPYEQYF. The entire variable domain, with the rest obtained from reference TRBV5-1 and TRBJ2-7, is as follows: KAGVTQTPRYLIKTRGQQVTLSCSPISGHRSVSWYQQTPGQGLQFLFEYFSETQRNKGNFPGRFSGRQFSNSRSEMNVSTLELGDSALYLCASSPDAGGPYEQYFGPGTRLTVT.

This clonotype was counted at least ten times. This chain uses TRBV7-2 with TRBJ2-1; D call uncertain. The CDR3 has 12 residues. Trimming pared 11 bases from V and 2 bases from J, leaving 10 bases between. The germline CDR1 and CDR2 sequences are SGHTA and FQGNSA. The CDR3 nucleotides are TGTGCCGAGACGTTGGCCTACAATGAGCAGTTCTTC. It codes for CAETLAYNEQFF. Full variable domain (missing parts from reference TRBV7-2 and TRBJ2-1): GAGVSQSPSNKVTEKGKDVELRCDPISGHTALYWYRQSLGQGLEFLIYFQGNSAPDKSGLPSDRFSAERTGGSVSTLTIQRTQQEDSAVYLCAETLAYNEQFFGPGTRLTVL.

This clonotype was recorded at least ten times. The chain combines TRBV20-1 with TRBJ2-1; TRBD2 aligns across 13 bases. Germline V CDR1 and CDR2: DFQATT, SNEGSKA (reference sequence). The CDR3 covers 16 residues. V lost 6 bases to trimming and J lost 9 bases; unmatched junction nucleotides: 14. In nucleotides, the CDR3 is TGCAGTGCCCCCTCCTTTACTAGCGGGGGGGCAAGTGAGCAGTTCTTC. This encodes CSAPSFTSGGASEQFF.